These 29 T cell receptor beta chains came from one sample sequenced in a study of vaccination and CD4 T cells after COVID-19. Oncomine TCR Beta short-read sequencing was applied to DNA from cultured CD4+ T cells. TCRdb re-derived calls from the PCR reads in MiXCR, one entry per CDR3 protein. This sample has several thousand distinct CDR3 sequences; about 50% occur once, and the top ten carry less than 45%. No cognate antigen is known for these TCRs. Indicated treatment: approximately 9-day PBMC culture with coronavirus spike peptide pools or control peptides (ViraFEST assay). Pre-COVID-19 pandemic sampling (2011-2018) yielded the unexposed donor's CD4+ T cells. The sequencing input was CD4+ T cells from blood, cultured in vitro. The source of these receptors is a human donor in good health.

This rearrangement joins TRBV5-1 to TRBJ1-2, with a tentative D call TRBD1 (6 bases). V lost 4 bases and J lost 13, with 23 bases in between. The CDR3 sequence is 14 residues long. Germline CDR1 SGHRS, CDR2 YFSETQ. This CDR3 is CASSLALNRDPGTF. CDR3 sequence (DNA): TGCGCCAGCAGCCTAGCCCTAAACAGGGATCCCGGCACCTTC.

The CDR3 loop is CASSYGDYDGYTF. CDR3 sequence (DNA): TGTGCCAGCAGTTACGGGGACTACGATGGCTACACCTTC. V and J are TRBV6-5 and TRBJ1-2; tentative D call: TRBD1 (5 bases). Germline CDR1 and CDR2: MNHEY and SVGAGI. V lost 2 bases to trimming and J lost 6 bases, with 10 bases between them. CDR3 length equals 13 residues.

The V gene is TRBV7-2, the J gene TRBJ2-1, with D possibly being TRBD1 (5 bases). Germline V gene data show CDR1 as SGHTA and CDR2 as FQGNSA. There are 12 residues in the CDR3. V was cut by 6 bases and J by 10 bases, with 13 bases left in between. In nucleotides, the CDR3 is TGTGCCAGCAGGAGGTTGAACAGGGAGCAGTTCTTC. It codes for CASRRLNREQFF.

The CDR3 region is CASSYAGTGGNTIYF. The DNA of the CDR3 is TGTGCCAGCAGTTACGCCGGGACAGGGGGAAACACCATATATTTT. This chain connects TRBV7-9 to TRBJ1-3; 9 bases line up with TRBD1. The V gene's germline CDR1 is SEHNR and CDR2 FQNEAQ (reference sequence). This CDR3 has 15 residues. J was trimmed by 4 bases and V by 6 bases; bases with no gene match: 7.

The chain couples TRBV7-9 to TRBJ2-1; a weak D match, TRBD1 (6 bases). Germline V lookup: CDR1 SEHNR, CDR2 FQNEAQ (reference sequence). The V end lost 6 bases, the J end lost 10 bases, and 13 bases lay between the germline ends. The CDR3 contains 12 residues. CDR3 residues: CASRTNRDEQFF. The DNA for the CDR3 is TGTGCCAGCAGGACAAACAGGGACGAGCAGTTCTTC.

The chain is built from TRBV11-2 and TRBJ1-1, with D hard to call. Trimming removed 4 bases from V and 1 base from J, with 10 bases in between. Germline V gives CDR1 SGHAT, CDR2 FQNNGV. CDR3 length: 14 amino acids. DNA of the CDR3: TGTGCCAGCAGCTCCGGCGAGCCGAACACTGAAGCTTTCTTT. Translation gives CASSSGEPNTEAFF.

This chain joins TRBV7-2 and TRBJ1-1; 7 bases map to TRBD1. V was clipped by 5 bases and J by 2 bases; unmatched bases: 5. Germline CDR1 is SGHTA and CDR2 is FQGNSA. The CDR3 is made up of 14 amino acids. The CDR3 region is CASSARQGNTEAFF. DNA of the CDR3: TGTGCCAGCAGCGCTCGACAGGGAAACACTGAAGCTTTCTTT. Full variable domain (remainder filled in from reference TRBV7-2 and TRBJ1-1): GAGVSQSPSNKVTEKGKDVELRCDPISGHTALYWYRQSLGQGLEFLIYFQGNSAPDKSGLPSDRFSAERTGGSVSTLTIQRTQQEDSAVYLCASSARQGNTEAFFGQGTRLTVV.

This clonotype showed up just a few times. This rearrangement joins TRBV20-1 to TRBJ2-1; D uncertain. Germline CDR1 and CDR2: DFQATT and SNEGSKA (reference sequence). With 3 bases removed from V and 1 base from J, the gap between germline ends came to 4 bases. The CDR3 has 12 residues. The CDR3 protein is CSARGSYNEQFF. DNA for the CDR3: TGCAGTGCTAGGGGGTCCTACAATGAGCAGTTCTTC.

The chain uses TRBV7-3 and TRBJ2-5; the match to TRBD1 covers 8 bases. The CDR3 runs to 14 residues. Germline CDR1 and CDR2: SGHTA and FQGTGA. After removal of 5 bases from V and 1 base from J, the junction contained 3 bases not matched to a gene. In nucleotides, the CDR3 is TGTGCCAGCAGCCAGGGGGCATCCCAAGAGACCCAGTACTTC. This translates into CASSQGASQETQYF. Based on the CDR3 plus reference TRBV7-3 and TRBJ2-5, the full variable domain is GAGVSQTPSNKVTEKGKYVELRCDPISGHTALYWYRQSLGQGPEFLIYFQGTGAADDSGLPNDRFFAVRPEGSVSTLKIQRTERGDSAVYLCASSQGASQETQYFGPGTRLLVL.

The chain combines TRBV6-1 with TRBJ2-1, with 8 bases aligning to TRBD2. Per the germline V gene, CDR1 is MNHNS and CDR2 is SASEGT. CDR3 size: 14 residues. V dropped 6 bases and J dropped 5; count of bases not matched to a gene: 6. The CDR3 nucleotides read TGTGCCAGCAGATCAAGGCGGGGGGACAATGAGCAGTTCTTC. This encodes CASRSRRGDNEQFF.

This clonotype was counted a few times. The chain employs TRBV25-1 and TRBJ1-2; no reliable D call. Trimming pared 3 bases from V and 3 bases from J, leaving 14 bases between. The CDR3 sequence is 15 residues long. CDR1 MGHDK and CDR2 SYGVNS come from the germline V gene. The CDR3 loop is CASSEGWTFDYGYTF. In DNA form, the CDR3 reads TGTGCCAGCAGTGAGGGATGGACGTTTGACTATGGCTACACCTTC.

Only a few counts were recorded for this clonotype. The chain couples TRBV7-9 to TRBJ1-6, with a possible D match to TRBD1 (5 bases). Germline CDR1 is SEHNR and CDR2 is FQNEAQ (reference sequence). The CDR3 length is 14 residues. Trimming left V 4 bases short and J 9 bases short, with 13 bases between. The CDR3 DNA reads as TGTGCCAGCAGCTCCCAGGGTAGTGGTTCACCCCTCCACTTT. Translated, it gives CASSSQGSGSPLHF.

The V call is TRBV7-9, the J call TRBJ1-2; tentatively, D is TRBD1 (5 bases). The CDR3 runs 12 residues. Germline V gene sequence: CDR1 SEHNR, CDR2 FQNEAQ (reference sequence). The V end was cut by 10 bases, the J end by 4 bases, with 13 bases between. CDR3 protein: CAIQAGPYGYTF. The CDR3 DNA is TGTGCCATCCAAGCGGGACCCTATGGCTACACCTTC.

There are a few counts of this clonotype. The chain couples TRBV5-8 to TRBJ2-1; 12 nucleotides align to TRBD2. Germline V gene sequence: CDR1 SGHTS, CDR2 YDEGEE. This CDR3 is built from 15 residues. V lost 4 bases to trimming and J lost 4 bases; unmatched junction nucleotides: 3. DNA for the CDR3: TGTGCCAGCAGCCCCGGGACTAGCGGGTACAATGAGCAGTTCTTC. It yields the protein CASSPGTSGYNEQFF.

For this clonotype: Mismatch with germline at one junction end may stem from a read error. The gene calls are TRBV28 and TRBJ1-2, with 8 bases fitting TRBD1. This CDR3 contains 13 residues. Looked up from germline, CDR1 is MDHEN and CDR2 is SYDVKM. The CDR3 sequence: CASSYRGSYDYTF. The CDR3 DNA reads TGTGCCAGCAGTTACAGGGGGAGTTATGACTACACCTTC.

This rearrangement joins TRBV30 to TRBJ1-2, with 9 positions matching TRBD1. This CDR3 has 13 residues. Trimming at V came to 5 bases and at J to 2 bases, leaving 3 bases not matched to a gene. Germline V CDR1 and CDR2: GTSNPN, SVGIG (reference sequence). As DNA, the CDR3 is TGTGCCTGGGGGACAGGGATGAACTATGGCTACACCTTC. It specifies CAWGTGMNYGYTF.

This clonotype was observed a few times. The chain combines TRBV20-1 with TRBJ1-5; TRBD1 is a possible D gene (6 bases). Germline CDR1 and CDR2: DFQATT and SNEGSKA (reference sequence). CDR3 length: 15 amino acids. V was pared by 2 bases and J by 0 bases, with 11 bases between. CDR3 region: CSARKGENSNQPQHF. The CDR3, as DNA: TGCAGTGCTAGAAAGGGGGAGAATAGCAATCAGCCCCAGCATTTT.

This chain links TRBV6-2 or TRBV6-3 with TRBJ1-1; D remains ambiguous. The CDR3 has 12 amino acids. V was pared by 6 bases and J by 5 bases, with 10 bases between. Germline lookup yields CDR1 MNHEY and CDR2 SVGEGT. The CDR3 nucleotides are TGTGCCAGCAGGGTCCGGCGGACTGAAGCTTTCTTT. Amino acids: CASRVRRTEAFF.

This clonotype was counted between two and nine times. V usage is TRBV6-1 and J usage is TRBJ1-2; the match to TRBD1 covers 10 bases. The V and J ends lost 3 bases and 4 bases, in that order; junction bases with no gene match: 11. The CDR3 is 17 residues long. Germline lookup yields CDR1 MNHNS and CDR2 SASEGT. This CDR3 reads CASSEEAPGQGIYGYTF. The CDR3 DNA reads as TGTGCCAGCAGTGAGGAGGCCCCGGGACAGGGGATCTATGGCTACACCTTC.

The J gene is TRBJ2-7, the V gene TRBV28; D possibly uses TRBD1 or TRBD2 (6 bases each). Germline CDR1 MDHEN, CDR2 SYDVKM. The V gene lost 7 bases and the J gene lost 2 bases, with 15 bases spanning the gap. The CDR3 has 14 amino acids. CDR3 protein: CASTSTGATYEQYF. The CDR3 DNA reads as TGTGCCAGCACCTCGACGGGGGCTACCTACGAGCAGTACTTC.

Of note for this clonotype: Relative to the germline gene, one junction end is altered; a read error may explain this. V is TRBV7-2 and J is TRBJ1-6; D possibly corresponds to TRBD1 (5 bases). Germline-derived CDR1 and CDR2 are SGHTA and FQGNSA. The CDR3 is 13 amino acids. In DNA form, the CDR3 reads TGTGCCAGCAGCGGGTCCAGGGTCTCACCCCCCCACTTT. This gives the protein CASSGSRVSPPHF.

This rearrangement joins TRBV30 to TRBJ1-6; D is uncertain. The CDR3 is 13 residues long. The V gene lost 0 bases and the J gene lost 11 bases, with 11 bases spanning the gap. From germline, CDR1 is GTSNPN and CDR2 SVGIG (reference sequence). The CDR3 spells CAWSVLERTPLHF. CDR3 coding DNA: TGTGCCTGGAGTGTACTCGAGCGGACACCCCTCCACTTT.

This rearrangement joins TRBV5-3 to TRBJ1-1; D is unclear. TRBV5-3 is an open reading frame whose function is uncertain. V lost 8 bases to trimming and J lost 0 bases, with 14 bases between them. This CDR3 region has 14 residues. CDR3 region: CASSTAEMNTEAFF. The CDR3 DNA reads as TGTGCCAGCAGTACAGCCGAAATGAACACTGAAGCTTTCTTT.

The rearrangement joins TRBV5-1 to TRBJ1-2; 8 bases agree with TRBD1. This CDR3 contains 12 residues. CDR1 is SGHRS and CDR2 is YFSETQ in the germline V gene. V was pared by 3 bases and J by 10 bases, with 5 bases of the junction left unmatched. In nucleotides, the CDR3 is TGCGCCAGCAGCTACGGACAGGGACCCTACACCTTC. Protein product: CASSYGQGPYTF.

The table lists this clonotype with a count of one. V and J are TRBV5-1 and TRBJ1-5; unclear D gene. CDR3 length: 15 residues. Germline V lookup: CDR1 SGHRS, CDR2 YFSETQ. V dropped 0 bases and J dropped 10 bases, with 17 bases sitting between them. The CDR3 DNA reads TGCGCCAGCAGCTTGGATACCTCCCGGGGTTCACCCCAGCATTTT. Its protein product is CASSLDTSRGSPQHF.

Relative to its sample, this clonotype is hyperexpanded. The chain has TRBV19 and TRBJ1-2; the D is unclear. V lost 4 bases to trimming and J lost 2 bases, with 8 bases between them. Germline loops: CDR1 LNHDA, CDR2 SQIVND (reference sequence). This CDR3 is built from 13 residues. The CDR3 reads CASSNPLNYGYTF. CDR3 bases: TGTGCCAGTAGTAACCCCCTAAACTATGGCTACACCTTC.

The chain uses TRBV27 and TRBJ1-1; D is uncertain. CDR1 and CDR2 (germline): MNHEY, SMNVEV (reference sequence). This CDR3 has 17 residues. The V end lost 8 bases, the J end lost 0 bases, and 22 bases lay between the germline ends. CDR3 protein: CASAAGGALGLNTEAFF. The CDR3 nucleotides read TGTGCCAGCGCTGCAGGCGGCGCGTTAGGTTTGAACACTGAAGCTTTCTTT.

This clonotype came up a few times. V is TRBV6-2 or TRBV6-3 and J is TRBJ1-1; 7 nucleotides agree with TRBD1. This CDR3 region has 14 residues. V lost 2 bases to trimming and J lost 2 bases; unmatched junction nucleotides: 2. The germline CDR1 and CDR2 sequences are MNHEY and SVGEGT. CDR3 region: CASSYQGVNTEAFF. In DNA, the CDR3 is TGTGCCAGCAGTTACCAGGGGGTTAACACTGAAGCTTTCTTT.

The chain has TRBV11-2 and TRBJ2-7; D perhaps matches TRBD2 (5 bases). Between the trimmed V and J ends, which lost 5 bases and 0 bases, there was a span of 11 bases. The CDR3 length is 14 residues. The V gene's germline CDR1 is SGHAT and CDR2 FQNNGV. The chain's CDR3 is CASSPVLGSYEQYF. CDR3 nucleotides: TGTGCCAGCAGCCCGGTACTAGGCTCCTACGAGCAGTACTTC.